These 27 T cell receptor beta chains originate from one sample sequenced in a study of blood T cell repertoires in COVID-19. Libraries were prepared by immunoSEQ multiplex PCR; TCRdb keeps only in-frame clonotypes and omits some of them. The table records 120,000 or so clones, about 83% of them present only once. Sequencing used peripheral blood. The receptors were gathered from a man older than 75 with active or convalescent COVID-19.

DNA of the CDR3: TGTGCCAGCAGCGAGGTGGCAGTATGGGGCTACACCTTC. It yields the protein CASSEVAVWGYTF. The J gene is TRBJ1-2, the V gene TRBV28; no clear D. The V end was cut by 6 bases, the J end by 8 bases, with 16 bases between. Germline V gene sequence: CDR1 MDHEN, CDR2 SYDVKM. The CDR3 covers 13 residues.

The chain is built from TRBV7-7 and TRBJ2-7; a possible D gene is TRBD1 (6 bases). Looked up from germline, CDR1 is SSHAT and CDR2 is FNYEAQ (reference sequence). The CDR3 runs 15 residues. V was shortened by 1 base and J by 0 bases, with 10 bases between the two germline ends. CDR3 sequence (DNA): TGTGCCAGCAGCTTAGGGACAGATACCTCCTACGAGCAGTACTTC. Protein sequence: CASSLGTDTSYEQYF. The whole variable domain, remainder taken from reference TRBV7-7 and TRBJ2-7, is GAGVSQSPRYKVTKRGQDVTLRCDPISSHATLYWYQQALGQGPEFLTYFNYEAQPDKSGLPSDRFSAERPEGSISTLTIQRTEQRDSAMYRCASSLGTDTSYEQYFGPGTRLTVT.

The chain has TRBV2 and TRBJ2-1; D is unclear. V lost 4 bases, J lost 0 bases, and 10 bases lay in between. CDR3 size: 15 residues. The germline V gene encodes CDR1 SNHLY and CDR2 FYNNEI. CDR3 sequence: CASSAELDSYNEQFF. CDR3 DNA: TGTGCCAGCAGTGCGGAGCTAGACTCCTACAATGAGCAGTTCTTC.

This clone was counted once. The rearrangement uses TRBV6-4 and TRBJ1-2; unclear D gene. Trimming removed 8 bases at V and 4 bases at J, with 17 bases between. CDR1 is MRHNA and CDR2 is SNTAGT in the germline V gene. This CDR3 is 14 amino acids long. CDR3 residues: CASGNGFEGYGYTF. The CDR3 DNA sequence: TGTGCCAGCGGCAATGGATTTGAGGGCTATGGCTACACCTTC.

This clone was recorded once. The chain couples TRBV2 to TRBJ1-3; TRBD1 matches at 7 bases. CDR3 size: 15 residues. Germline CDR1 SNHLY, CDR2 FYNNEI. The V gene end was trimmed by 5 bases and the J gene end by 0 bases; junction bases not matched to a gene: 4. The DNA of the CDR3 is TGTGCCAGCAGTAAGGGGACAGCCTCTGGAAACACCATATATTTT. Its translation is CASSKGTASGNTIYF.

The rearrangement links TRBV29-1 to TRBJ2-2; the match to TRBD1 covers 8 bases. CDR3 length: 14 residues. The J segment lost 6 bases and the V segment lost 6 bases, leaving 9 bases of the junction unmatched. Germline assignment: CDR1 SQVTM and CDR2 ANQGSEA. CDR3 amino acids: CSVQGDRLAGELFF. CDR3 nucleotide sequence: TGCAGCGTCCAAGGGGACAGGCTGGCCGGGGAGCTGTTTTTT.

The chain is built from TRBV3-1 (or the pseudogene TRBV3-2) and TRBJ2-1; 7 positions agree with TRBD1. The germline gives CDR1 LGHDT, CDR2 YNNKEL (reference sequence). With 0 bases clipped from V and 6 bases from J, the junction kept 5 bases outside the gene matches. This CDR3 is built from 15 residues. The CDR3 DNA reads TGTGCCAGCAGCCAAGATCTCTCAGGGGGCAATGAGCAGTTCTTC. As protein: CASSQDLSGGNEQFF.

V gene TRBV7-8 combines with J gene TRBJ1-1, with no clear D. CDR1 is SGHVS and CDR2 is FQNEAQ in the germline V gene. V lost 5 bases to trimming and J lost 7 bases, with 14 bases between them. This CDR3 is built from 13 residues. CDR3 coding DNA: TGTGCCAGCAGCCTATGGGCAGGAGGTGAAGCTTTCTTT. The encoded protein is CASSLWAGGEAFF.

This clone ranks as medium-sized. The chain joins TRBV6-5 to TRBJ1-2, with a weak D call TRBD1 (6 bases). The germline V gene has CDR1 MNHEY and CDR2 SVGAGI. The CDR3 length is 12 residues. The germline V and J ends were trimmed by 6 bases and 6 bases, with 11 bases remaining between them. CDR3 coding DNA: TGTGCCAGCAGCGGTGGGGGCGATGGCTACACCTTC. Translating gives CASSGGGDGYTF.

This clone appeared a few times. This chain links TRBV2 with TRBJ2-7; TRBD2 matches at 8 bases. Losses at the gene ends were 4 bases for V and 0 bases for J; bases not matched to a gene: 5. This CDR3 region has 15 residues. CDR1 and CDR2 from the germline V gene are SNHLY and FYNNEI. DNA for the CDR3: TGTGCCAGCAGTGCATCCGGGACTAGCTCCTACGAGCAGTACTTC. Amino acid sequence: CASSASGTSSYEQYF.

This chain uses TRBV5-1 with TRBJ2-1; 7 bases match TRBD2. The ends lost 0 bases at V and 0 bases at J; junction bases unmatched: 3. The CDR3 loop spans 16 amino acids. The germline gives CDR1 SGHRS, CDR2 YFSETQ. The CDR3 bases are TGCGCCAGCAGCTTGGTTGGGACTACCTCCTACAATGAGCAGTTCTTC. This sequence encodes CASSLVGTTSYNEQFF.

With respect to this clone: The sample carries other DNA sequences with the same CDR3. The chain recombines TRBV3-1 (or the pseudogene TRBV3-2) with TRBJ2-3; D is perhaps TRBD1 (6 bases). V was pared by 6 bases and J by 0 bases, with 10 bases between. In germline, CDR1 is LGHDT, CDR2 YNNKEL (reference sequence). The CDR3 extends over 14 amino acids. The CDR3 sequence is CASSPTGSTDTQYF. The CDR3 region has the DNA TGTGCCAGCAGTCCCACAGGGAGCACAGATACGCAGTATTTT.

This chain uses TRBV5-8 with TRBJ2-5; 8 positions match TRBD2. Germline V gene sequence: CDR1 SGHTS, CDR2 YDEGEE. Losses at the gene ends were 0 bases for V and 5 bases for J; bases not matched to a gene: 9. The CDR3 consists of 16 residues. DNA for the CDR3: TGTGCCAGCAGCTTGGAAGGCATCGGGGGGGCGGAGACCCAGTACTTC. Amino acids: CASSLEGIGGAETQYF.

This chain joins TRBV5-8 and TRBJ1-3, with D possibly being TRBD1 (6 bases). Germline V gene data show CDR1 as SGHTS and CDR2 as YDEGEE. CDR3 length: 15 amino acids. V shed 3 bases and J shed 0 bases, with 10 bases lying between them. The CDR3, as DNA: TGTGCCAGCAGCTCGGACAGTTTCTCTGGAAACACCATATATTTT. Protein: CASSSDSFSGNTIYF.

The chain joins TRBV10-3 to TRBJ2-7; TRBD1 might be the D (5 bases). Germline values: CDR1 ENHRY, CDR2 SYGVKD. The CDR3 consists of 13 residues. Trimming shortened V by 10 bases and J by 1 base, and 14 bases separated the two germline ends. CDR3 sequence (DNA): TGTGCCACCCTCGACAGTGTTTCCTACGAGCAGTACTTC. It codes for CATLDSVSYEQYF.

This clone has only a few counts. V is TRBV30 and J is TRBJ1-5, with no clear D. With 2 bases removed from V and 7 bases from J, the gap between germline ends came to 12 bases. Germline assignment: CDR1 GTSNPN and CDR2 SVGIG (reference sequence). This CDR3 has 13 residues. DNA for the CDR3: TGTGCCTGGAGTTTTAGCGGGGAACAGCCCCAGCATTTT. This codes for CAWSFSGEQPQHF.

Notes on this clone: The same CDR3 can be traced to other DNA sequences in this sample. The chain uses TRBV5-1 and TRBJ1-4, with 7 nucleotides matching TRBD1. This CDR3 has 14 residues. CDR1 SGHRS and CDR2 YFSETQ come from the germline V gene. Losses at the gene ends were 0 bases for V and 7 bases for J; bases not matched to a gene: 3. CDR3 residues: CASSLGQGGEKLFF. DNA for the CDR3: TGCGCCAGCAGCTTGGGACAGGGTGGTGAAAAACTGTTTTTT.

J is TRBJ1-6 and V is TRBV18; D gene unclear. The CDR3 totals 22 residues. Germline V gene sequence: CDR1 KGHSH, CDR2 LQKENI. The ends were cut back, 2 bases at V and 0 bases at J, with 26 bases in the middle. This CDR3 reads CASSPINLAGPYESSYNSPLHF. For the CDR3, the DNA is TGTGCCAGCTCACCAATTAACCTCGCAGGCCCCTATGAGAGCTCCTATAATTCACCCCTCCACTTT.

J is TRBJ2-1 and V is TRBV6-1; 9 bases are shared with TRBD1. The V and J ends lost 2 bases and 8 bases, in that order; junction bases with no gene match: 13. This CDR3 region has 17 residues. From germline, CDR1 is MNHNS and CDR2 SASEGT. The CDR3 sequence: CASSESAGTGKDDEQFF. CDR3 DNA sequence: TGTGCCAGCAGTGAATCCGCTGGGACAGGGAAGGACGATGAGCAGTTCTTC.

The rearrangement uses TRBV10-3 and TRBJ2-3, with 7 bases aligning to TRBD1. Germline V lookup: CDR1 ENHRY, CDR2 SYGVKD. This CDR3 comprises 14 residues. V was pared by 6 bases and J by 3 bases, with 6 bases of the junction left unmatched. The CDR3 region has the DNA TGTGCCATCAGCCAGACAGGGCAAACAGATACGCAGTATTTT. Translated: CAISQTGQTDTQYF.

Concerning this clone: Its ends do not fully match the called genes, so a read error is possible. The same CDR3 also results from other DNA sequences found in this sample. The V gene is TRBV7-2, the J gene TRBJ2-7, with TRBD2 matching over 11 bases. The germline gives CDR1 SGHTA, CDR2 FQGNSA. The CDR3 runs to 14 residues. DNA for the CDR3: TGTGCCAGCAGTTTAGCGGGGGGGCCCTACGAGCAGTACTTC. Translated: CASSLAGGPYEQYF.

This chain links TRBV4-3 with TRBJ1-3; D remains unclear. CDR3 length: 16 amino acids. Germline values: CDR1 LGHNA, CDR2 YSLEER. Trimming removed 1 base from V and 0 bases from J, with 10 bases in between. CDR3 nucleotides: TGCGCCAGCAGCCAAGGAGGTAGCGCCTCTGGAAACACCATATATTTT. Its protein is CASSQGGSASGNTIYF.

The rearrangement links TRBV7-3 to TRBJ2-1; 8 bases agree with TRBD1. J lost 8 bases, V lost 5 bases, and 5 bases had no gene match. The CDR3 sequence is 13 residues long. Germline assignment: CDR1 SGHTA and CDR2 FQGTGA. In nucleotides, the CDR3 is TGTGCCAGCAGCCAGGACAGGGACGATGAGCAGTTCTTC. It is translated as CASSQDRDDEQFF.

The chain uses TRBV14 and TRBJ2-1; 14 positions agree with TRBD2. The CDR3 is 19 amino acids. Germline CDR1 and CDR2: SGHDN and FVKESK. V lost 0 bases to trimming and J lost 3 bases; unmatched junction nucleotides: 7. CDR3 nucleotides: TGTGCCAGCAGCCAAGATAAGGGACTAGCGGGGGCCATCTACAATGAGCAGTTCTTC. Its translation is CASSQDKGLAGAIYNEQFF.

The chain has TRBV5-4 and TRBJ1-1; 9 bases match TRBD1. Germline-derived CDR1 and CDR2 are SGHNT and YYREEE (reference sequence). With 0 bases clipped from V and 4 bases from J, the junction kept 4 bases outside the gene matches. This CDR3 region has 15 residues. Written as DNA, the CDR3 is TGTGCCAGCAGCTTGGCCCAGACAGGGGGCACTGAAGCTTTCTTT. Amino acids: CASSLAQTGGTEAFF.

The gene calls are TRBV15 and TRBJ1-3; the match to TRBD1 covers 11 bases. Trimming at V came to 8 bases and at J to 0 bases, leaving 0 bases not matched to a gene. The length of the CDR3 is 14 residues. From germline, CDR1 is LNHNV and CDR2 YYDKDF (reference sequence). Here the CDR3 reads CATGTGGSGNTIYF. Written as DNA, the CDR3 is TGTGCCACCGGGACAGGGGGCTCTGGAAACACCATATATTTT. Looking up the rest from reference TRBV15 and TRBJ1-3 gives the full variable domain: DAMVIQNPRYQVTQFGKPVTLSCSQTLNHNVMYWYQQKSSQAPKLLFHYYDKDFNNEADTPDNFQSRRPNTSFCFLDIRSPGLGDTAMYLCATGTGGSGNTIYFGEGSWLTVV.

The V and J genes are TRBV5-1 and TRBJ1-6, with 7 bases lining up with TRBD1. Trimming cost V 2 bases and J 7 bases; bases outside gene matches: 6. The germline V gene encodes CDR1 SGHRS and CDR2 YFSETQ. CDR3 length equals 15 residues. CDR3 DNA: TGCGCCAGCAGCTTTTCCGGGACAGAGAATTCACCCCTCCACTTT. Encoded protein: CASSFSGTENSPLHF.